Listed below are T cell receptor beta chains from one sample, sequenced in a study of blood T cell repertoires in COVID-19. Clones were read by immunoSEQ multiplex PCR, and TCRdb kept only the in-frame ones, dropping some. Of around 49,000 clones listed, about four fifths were seen once; the top ten hold 20% to 25%. Material for sequencing was peripheral blood. The receptors were gathered from a woman over 75 with COVID-19, enrolled during active disease. CDR3s include the opening cysteine and the closing phenylalanine or tryptophan. D genes are given only for firm matches. Only some rows state a clone size, as once, few, many or a class for expanded clones.

J gene	clone size	V gene	D gene	CDR3 DNA	CDR3 protein
TRBJ2-1	-	TRBV7-9	-	TGTGCCAGCAGCTCCCTAGACAGGATGAACAATGAGCAGTTCTTC	CASSSLDRMNNEQFF
TRBJ2-7	once	TRBV5-4	-	TGTGCCAGCAGCTTGACAAACTACGAGCAGTACTTC	CASSLTNYEQYF
TRBJ2-3	once	TRBV20-1	-	TGCAGTGCTAGTCGGGGTCCAAACACAGATACGCAGTATTTT	CSASRGPNTDTQYF
TRBJ2-2	-	TRBV5-1	TRBD1	TGCGCCAGCAGCATAACCGGGACAGGGGGCACCGGGGAGCTGTTTTTT	CASSITGTGGTGELFF
TRBJ2-5	-	TRBV7-9	TRBD1	TGTGCCAGCAGCCTGACACAGGGGGTCCAAGAGACCCAGTACTTC	CASSLTQGVQETQYF
TRBJ2-3	-	TRBV18	-	TGTGCCAGCTCACCGCTCGGTGATACGCAGTATTTT	CASSPLGDTQYF
TRBJ2-7	-	TRBV6-5	TRBD1	TGTGCCAGCAGTTACGCCGGACAGGGGGCCTACGAGCAGTACTTC	CASSYAGQGAYEQYF
TRBJ2-7	-	TRBV4-1	TRBD2	TGCGCCAGCAGCCAAGGAAGACTAGCGGAGGGAAACGAGCAGTACTTC	CASSQGRLAEGNEQYF
TRBJ2-3	-	TRBV6-1	-	TGTGCCAGCAGTGATCCCCTAGTCGCAGATACGCAGTATTTT	CASSDPLVADTQYF
TRBJ1-4	-	TRBV4-1	-	TGCGCCAGCAGCCAAGGTCAACCCGGAGCAGAAAAACTGTTTTTT	CASSQGQPGAEKLFF
TRBJ2-2	once	TRBV6-6	TRBD2	TGTGCCAGCAGCGTAGCGGGAGGAAGGACCGGGGAGCTGTTTTTT	CASSVAGGRTGELFF
TRBJ2-3	-	TRBV24-1	TRBD1	TGTGCCACCAGTGAGTTAACAGGGGGCGCGAGCACAGATACGCAGTATTTT	CATSELTGGASTDTQYF
TRBJ2-1	-	TRBV3-1/TRBV3-2	TRBD2	TGTGCCAGCAGCCAAGGCTCCGGCCTAGCGGGAACTGAGCAGTTCTTC	CASSQGSGLAGTEQFF
TRBJ1-2	few	TRBV5-4	-	TGTGCCAGCAGCCTGGGGTCGGCTAACTATGGCTACACCTTC	CASSLGSANYGYTF
TRBJ1-2	few	TRBV10-2	-	TGCGCCAGCAGTGAGGGCCCCGGGGGACCCTATGGCTACACCTTC	CASSEGPGGPYGYTF
TRBJ2-7	-	TRBV7-2	-	TGTGCCAGCAGCTTAGACAGCGGATCCTACGAGCAGTACTTC	CASSLDSGSYEQYF
TRBJ2-7	-	TRBV2	TRBD2	TGTGCCAGCAGGTGGTCAGGGAGCGGCGGGGGAAGCTCCTACGAGCAGTACTTC	CASRWSGSGGGSSYEQYF
TRBJ2-2	-	TRBV14	TRBD1	TGTGCCAGCAGCCAAGAAGACAGGGGTCGGACCGGGGAGCTGTTTTTT	CASSQEDRGRTGELFF
TRBJ1-1	-	TRBV6-5	TRBD1	TGTGCCAGCAGGTTTGGGACAGGGCCCGAAGAAGCTTTCTTT	CASRFGTGPEEAFF
TRBJ1-1	once	TRBV21-1	-	TGTGCCAGCAGCATCCAGCGGATGAACACTGAAGCTTTCTTT	CASSIQRMNTEAFF
TRBJ1-4	-	TRBV6-4	-	TGTGCCAGCAGTGGGGAGGTAAAACTGTTTTTT	CASSGEVKLFF
TRBJ2-7	-	TRBV24-1	-	TGTGCCACCAGTGATTTGATTAGGGAGGACTACGAGCAGTACTTC	CATSDLIREDYEQYF
TRBJ2-3	-	TRBV4-1	TRBD1	TGCGCCAGCAGCCAAGATTACAGGGGTGAAGATACGCAGTATTTT	CASSQDYRGEDTQYF
TRBJ2-3	-	TRBV6-5	-	TGTGCCAGCAGTTACTCGCGGCTAGCGCCCACAGATACGCAGTATTTT	CASSYSRLAPTDTQYF
TRBJ2-1	-	TRBV3-1/TRBV3-2	-	TGTGCCAGCAGCCAAGAGTGGGCCCATGAGCAGTTCTTC	CASSQEWAHEQFF
TRBJ2-1	-	TRBV21-1	-	TGTGCCAGCAGCGGGAGTACTAAGGAGCAGTTCTTC	CASSGSTKEQFF
TRBJ2-7	-	TRBV7-9	TRBD2	TGTGCCAGCAGCTTAGTTGCTAGCGGGGGGTACGAGCAGTACTTC	CASSLVASGGYEQYF
TRBJ2-7	-	TRBV4-1	TRBD2	TGCGCCAGCAGCCAACTAGCGGATTTTTACGAGCAGTACTTC	CASSQLADFYEQYF
TRBJ2-7	-	TRBV4-1	TRBD2	TGCGCCAGCAGTTCAGAGACTAGCGGAGCCTACGAGCAGTACTTC	CASSSETSGAYEQYF
TRBJ1-3	-	TRBV15	TRBD1	TGTGCCACCAGCAGCTACAGGGGGCCTGGAAACACCATATATTTT	CATSSYRGPGNTIYF
TRBJ2-7	-	TRBV18	-	TGTGCCAGCTCACGGAAGGGCGGGCTCTCCTACGAGCAGTACTTC	CASSRKGGLSYEQYF
TRBJ2-3	-	TRBV30	TRBD2	TGTGCCTGGGGACCGAACAGGTGGAGGACTAGCAGCACAGATACGCAGTATTTT	CAWGPNRWRTSSTDTQYF
TRBJ2-1	-	TRBV27	-	TGTGCCAGCAGTTTACGGGGGTTTCGGGACAATGAGCAGTTCTTC	CASSLRGFRDNEQFF
TRBJ1-4	-	TRBV6-5	TRBD1	TGTGCCAGCAGTAAAACAGGGGGTGAAAAACTGTTTTTT	CASSKTGGEKLFF
TRBJ2-1	few	TRBV11-2	TRBD2	TGTGCCAGCAGCTCCCCGGGACTAGCGGGAGCCCATGAGCAGTTCTTC	CASSSPGLAGAHEQFF
TRBJ1-6	once	TRBV7-3	-	TGTGCCAGCAGCCTGGACGGAGGGAATTCACCCCTCCACTTT	CASSLDGGNSPLHF
TRBJ1-1	-	TRBV24-1	-	TGTGCCACCAGTTTATGCTGGTGGGCAAAGAACACTGAAGCTTTCTTT	CATSLCWWAKNTEAFF
TRBJ1-5	-	TRBV6-1	TRBD1	TGTGCCAGCAGTGAATCGTATAGGACAGGGGGCGATCAGCCCCAGCATTTT	CASSESYRTGGDQPQHF
TRBJ2-7	-	TRBV6-5	-	TGTGCCAGCCACGATCCGGGCAGGGGAGTTTACGAGCAGTACTTC	CASHDPGRGVYEQYF
TRBJ1-2	-	TRBV7-2	-	TGTGCCAGCAGCTTAGTGGGGGAGGTCGCTGGCTACACCTTC	CASSLVGEVAGYTF
TRBJ2-5	many	TRBV2	TRBD1	TGTGCCAGCAGGGGAGGACAGGGTAGTCGGGAGACCCAGTACTTC	CASRGGQGSRETQYF
TRBJ1-1	-	TRBV4-1	-	TGCGCCAGCAGCCAAGATCGGATCCTTACAGGGATGGACACTGAAGCTTTCTTT	CASSQDRILTGMDTEAFF